These 27 T cell receptor beta chains were sequenced from one sample in a study of identical twins. One entry per CDR3 protein, called by TCRdb with MiXCR from the 5' RACE reads. The table lists about 690,000 distinct CDR3 sequences, around 5.7% of them singletons. Material for sequencing was naive T cells sorted from blood. These receptors came from a young man in good health.

V usage is TRBV12-3 or TRBV12-4 and J usage is TRBJ2-3; 8 bases map to TRBD1. V was pared by 7 bases and J by 2 bases, with 5 bases of the junction left unmatched. The CDR3 is 14 residues long. CDR3 in DNA: TGTGCCAGCATCGACAGGGGAAACACAGATACGCAGTATTTT. Its protein is CASIDRGNTDTQYF.

A note on this clonotype: A much larger clone lies a single base off, so this may be a read error. The chain links TRBV7-9 to TRBJ1-2, with TRBD1 as a possible D gene (5 bases). Germline lookup yields CDR1 SEHNR and CDR2 FQNEAQ (reference sequence). The CDR3 extends over 13 amino acids. The CDR3 bases are TGTTCCAGCAGCCCACCCAGGGAACTCGGCTACACCTTC. This translates into CSSSPPRELGYTF.

Of note for this clonotype: Since a much larger clone is just one base distant, this may be a read error. The rearrangement joins TRBV6-5 to TRBJ1-1, with 7 bases matching TRBD1. The germline V gene has CDR1 MNHEY and CDR2 SVGAGI. The CDR3 consists of 13 residues. The junction had 6 bases not matched to a gene; V was cut back by 4 bases and J by 7 bases. CDR3 sequence reads: CASSSAGQIEAFF. CDR3 coding DNA: TGTGCCAGCAGTTCTGCGGGACAGATTGAAGCTTTCTTT.

There are many counts of this clonotype. The gene calls are TRBV25-1 and TRBJ1-5, with D tentatively TRBD1 (6 bases). This CDR3 is 14 amino acids long. CDR1 and CDR2 from the germline V gene are MGHDK and SYGVNS. V lost 6 bases to trimming and J lost 0 bases, with 9 bases between them. For the CDR3, the DNA is TGTGCCAGCAGCGGGACATATAGCAATCAGCCCCAGCATTTT. Translated, it gives CASSGTYSNQPQHF.

This clonotype was counted many times. The chain uses TRBV20-1 and TRBJ2-1, with 11 positions matching TRBD2. The CDR3 length is 15 residues. Germline loops: CDR1 DFQATT, CDR2 SNEGSKA (reference sequence). V lost 5 bases to trimming and J lost 7 bases; unmatched junction nucleotides: 10. The CDR3: CSAYSSSGRSNEQFF. The CDR3 bases are TGCAGTGCTTACTCCTCTAGCGGGAGGTCGAATGAGCAGTTCTTC.

This clonotype was seen ten or more times. The rearrangement links TRBV5-1 to TRBJ2-5; 7 bases align to TRBD1. With 7 bases clipped from V and 8 bases from J, the junction kept 11 bases outside the gene matches. CDR3 length equals 13 residues. CDR1 and CDR2 (germline): SGHRS, YFSETQ. CDR3 amino acids: CASESPTGETQYF. The CDR3 bases are TGCGCCAGCGAATCACCAACAGGGGAAACCCAGTACTTC. The whole variable domain, filled in from reference TRBV5-1 and TRBJ2-5, reads KAGVTQTPRYLIKTRGQQVTLSCSPISGHRSVSWYQQTPGQGLQFLFEYFSETQRNKGNFPGRFSGRQFSNSRSEMNVSTLELGDSALYLCASESPTGETQYFGPGTRLLVL.

This rearrangement joins TRBV7-9 to TRBJ2-1; 11 nucleotides line up with TRBD2. Trimming removed 2 bases from V and 3 bases from J; junction bases left unmatched: 3. CDR1 is SEHNR and CDR2 is FQNEAQ in the germline V gene (reference sequence). This CDR3 is 16 amino acids long. The CDR3 DNA reads TGTGCCAGCAGCTTACTAGCGGGAGGCCACTACAATGAGCAGTTCTTC. Translated: CASSLLAGGHYNEQFF.

This clonotype was observed at least ten times. V and J are TRBV5-1 and TRBJ2-1; 8 positions agree with TRBD2. This CDR3 is built from 16 residues. Germline V gives CDR1 SGHRS, CDR2 YFSETQ. V trimming: 0 bases; J trimming: 3 bases; junction bases outside the gene matches: 5. CDR3 DNA: TGCGCCAGCAGCTTGGTACTAGCGGCTGACTACAATGAGCAGTTCTTC. Translated, it gives CASSLVLAADYNEQFF.

This clonotype was observed at least ten times. The chain couples TRBV5-1 to TRBJ2-5; D unresolved. The germline V gene encodes CDR1 SGHRS and CDR2 YFSETQ. V was trimmed by 0 bases and J by 5 bases, leaving 11 bases between them. This CDR3 has 14 residues. This CDR3 reads CASSLAQSAETQYF. CDR3 nucleotide sequence: TGCGCCAGCAGCTTGGCCCAATCGGCGGAGACCCAGTACTTC.

The genes are TRBV2 and TRBJ2-3, with TRBD2 matching 7 bases. Germline assignment: CDR1 SNHLY and CDR2 FYNNEI. V shed 3 bases, J shed 3 bases, and the junction held 15 bases outside the gene matches. CDR3 length: 18 amino acids. CDR3 DNA sequence: TGTGCCAGCAGTGATTGGTTCCGGGAACTAGCGAGTACAGATACGCAGTATTTT. Amino acids: CASSDWFRELASTDTQYF.

There are many counts of this clonotype. The chain employs TRBV20-1 and TRBJ2-3; 8 bases match TRBD2. Trimming cost V 5 bases and J 0 bases; bases outside gene matches: 4. Germline CDR1 DFQATT, CDR2 SNEGSKA (reference sequence). This CDR3 spans 14 amino acids. The CDR3 bases are TGCAGTGCTCTTAGCGGGACTAGCACAGATACGCAGTATTTT. Translated, it gives CSALSGTSTDTQYF.

This clonotype was seen a handful of times. V and J are TRBV6-2 or TRBV6-3 and TRBJ1-1; D unresolved. CDR1 is MNHEY and CDR2 is SVGEGT in the germline V gene. The ends were cut back, 5 bases at V and 1 base at J, with 11 bases in the middle. The CDR3 consists of 14 residues. The DNA of the CDR3 is TGTGCCAGCAGTCGAAGTCCTTCGAACACTGAAGCTTTCTTT. Translating it yields CASSRSPSNTEAFF.

This clonotype occurred many times. The rearrangement joins TRBV20-1 to TRBJ2-1; 8 bases align to TRBD2. The CDR3 is 13 amino acids. V was clipped by 6 bases and J by 9 bases; unmatched bases: 10. Germline CDR1 and CDR2: DFQATT and SNEGSKA (reference sequence). In DNA, the CDR3 is TGCAGTGCCGCCGTGGGCGGGAGGTTTGAGCAGTTCTTC. Its translation is CSAAVGGRFEQFF.

This clonotype has at least ten counts. The V gene is TRBV10-3, the J gene TRBJ2-7; 7 bases line up with TRBD2. Trimming at V came to 5 bases and at J to 3 bases, leaving 7 bases not matched to a gene. The CDR3 sequence is 14 residues long. Germline loops: CDR1 ENHRY, CDR2 SYGVKD. The chain's CDR3 is CAISSASGFYEQYF. The CDR3 DNA sequence: TGTGCCATCAGTAGTGCTAGCGGATTCTACGAGCAGTACTTC.

The chain links TRBV7-9 to TRBJ1-4, with D unclear. Trimming removed 0 bases at V and 5 bases at J, with 10 bases between. Looked up from germline, CDR1 is SEHNR and CDR2 is FQNEAQ (reference sequence). This CDR3 is 15 amino acids long. The CDR3 DNA reads TGTGCCAGCAGCTTAGCGCTCCAGACGAATGAAAAACTGTTTTTT. This translates into CASSLALQTNEKLFF.

This clonotype was counted many times. This chain uses TRBV29-1 with TRBJ2-3; TRBD1 matches 7 bases. The J segment lost 2 bases and the V segment lost 0 bases, leaving 8 bases of the junction unmatched. The CDR3 is 16 residues long. Germline V gene data show CDR1 as SQVTM and CDR2 as ANQGSEA. The CDR3 sequence: CSVEEQQGESTDTQYF. The CDR3 nucleotides are TGCAGCGTTGAAGAACAGCAGGGGGAGTCCACAGATACGCAGTATTTT.

This clonotype was recorded many times. V gene TRBV12-3 or TRBV12-4 combines with J gene TRBJ1-4; 9 bases agree with TRBD1. The junction had 6 bases not matched to a gene; V was cut back by 5 bases and J by 8 bases. The CDR3 loop spans 14 amino acids. Here the CDR3 DNA reads TGTGCCAGCAGTCCCGGACAGGGGCACGAAAAACTGTTTTTT. Amino acid sequence: CASSPGQGHEKLFF.

In its sample, this clonotype was seen many times. The chain is built from TRBV7-6 and TRBJ2-3; 13 nucleotides match TRBD2. The CDR3 has 15 amino acids. The germline V gene encodes CDR1 SGHVS and CDR2 FNYEAQ. V lost 4 bases and J lost 3; bases outside the gene matches: 1. The CDR3 region has the DNA TGTGCCAGCAGCTCGACTAGCGGGAGGACAGATACGCAGTATTTT. Protein sequence: CASSSTSGRTDTQYF.

The rearrangement uses TRBV27 and TRBJ2-1; D call uncertain. Germline CDR1 reads MNHEY; CDR2 reads SMNVEV (reference sequence). Trimming removed 5 bases from V and 0 bases from J, with 11 bases in between. The CDR3 extends over 15 amino acids. CDR3 sequence: CASSDGPSSYNEQFF. The CDR3 DNA is TGTGCCAGCAGTGATGGACCCAGCTCCTACAATGAGCAGTTCTTC.

This clonotype was detected ten times or more. The genes are TRBV20-1 and TRBJ2-3, with D possibly matching TRBD2 (6 bases). Germline V lookup: CDR1 DFQATT, CDR2 SNEGSKA (reference sequence). The CDR3 has 11 residues. V was pared by 3 bases and J by 8 bases, with 9 bases between. CDR3 DNA: TGCAGTGCTAGTTGGAGGGGTACGCAGTATTTT. Protein product: CSASWRGTQYF.

V usage is TRBV7-9 and J usage is TRBJ2-5, with 8 nucleotides matching TRBD2. Losses at the gene ends were 4 bases for V and 0 bases for J; bases not matched to a gene: 10. The CDR3 contains 17 residues. The germline gives CDR1 SEHNR, CDR2 FQNEAQ (reference sequence). The CDR3 DNA is TGTGCCAGCAGCTCCGGGGCCCTAGCGGGTGACCAAGAGACCCAGTACTTC. Residues: CASSSGALAGDQETQYF.

This sequence joins TRBV25-1 and TRBJ2-2; D is perhaps TRBD2 (5 bases). Per the germline V gene, CDR1 is MGHDK and CDR2 is SYGVNS. The CDR3 runs 16 residues. V was clipped by 3 bases and J by 1 base, with 12 bases between them. This CDR3 reads CASSDVPAENTGELFF. The CDR3 DNA sequence: TGTGCCAGCAGTGACGTCCCAGCGGAGAACACCGGGGAGCTGTTTTTT.

This clonotype was seen a handful of times. V usage is TRBV30 and J usage is TRBJ2-6; D is ambiguous. V was shortened by 0 bases and J by 3 bases, with 9 bases between the two germline ends. The CDR3 length is 15 residues. From germline, CDR1 is GTSNPN and CDR2 SVGIG (reference sequence). CDR3 nucleotides: TGTGCCTGGAGTGTTCGAGTTCTTGGGGCCAACGTCCTGACTTTC. Residues: CAWSVRVLGANVLTF.

The sample holds a few counts of this clonotype. The rearrangement joins TRBV20-1 to TRBJ2-7, with 11 bases aligning to TRBD2. J was trimmed by 2 bases and V by 5 bases; bases with no gene match: 11. The CDR3 covers 16 residues. Looked up from germline, CDR1 is DFQATT and CDR2 is SNEGSKA (reference sequence). In DNA, the CDR3 is TGCAGTGCTCGCCCGGGACTAGCGGTACCCCCCTACGAGCAGTACTTC. Its translation: CSARPGLAVPPYEQYF.

This clonotype has a handful of counts. The genes are TRBV7-9 and TRBJ2-5; D might be TRBD1 (6 bases). Germline V lookup: CDR1 SEHNR, CDR2 FQNEAQ (reference sequence). The germline V and J ends were trimmed by 4 bases and 1 base, with 13 bases remaining between them. This CDR3 region has 15 residues. This CDR3 is CASSWDKGIQETQYF. The CDR3 bases are TGTGCCAGCAGCTGGGACAAGGGGATCCAAGAGACCCAGTACTTC.

This clonotype was seen only a few times. V and J are TRBV4-1 and TRBJ2-7; no clear D gene. V lost 4 bases and J lost 6, with 13 bases in between. Germline loops: CDR1 MGHRA, CDR2 YSYEKL. This CDR3 comprises 13 residues. The CDR3 reads CASSRDFYGEQYV. CDR3 DNA sequence: TGCGCCAGCAGCCGGGATTTCTACGGCGAGCAGTACGTC.

The J gene is TRBJ2-1, the V gene TRBV11-1, with D possibly matching TRBD1 (6 bases). Germline CDR1 and CDR2: SGHAT and FQDESV (reference sequence). The CDR3 runs to 15 residues. The V gene lost 4 bases and the J gene lost 10 bases, with 20 bases spanning the gap. The CDR3 nucleotides are TGTGCCAGCAGCTCCCTTCCGGGACAATTGGGCGAGCAGTTCTTC. Protein: CASSSLPGQLGEQFF.